The rows below give T cell receptor beta chains drawn from one sample of a study of T cells in Graves' hyperthyroidism and ophthalmopathy. MiXCR was run by TCRdb on the multiplex PCR reads, yielding one entry per CDR3 protein. The table records some 200,000 distinct CDR3 sequences, more than 15% of them present only once. The sample was blood. Every receptor here comes from a middle-aged man with Graves' hyperthyroidism. The CDR3 runs from the conserved cysteine through the conserved F or W. Each record gives: clone size, D gene, J gene, V gene, CDR3 protein, CDR3 DNA. The D gene is left open where the match is weak. Rows may omit the clone size; those that give it use once, few, many or a size class.

abundance: many; d_gene: TRBD1; j_gene: TRBJ1-5; v_gene: TRBV6-2/TRBV6-3; CDR3aa: CASSYVGQYQPQHF; CDR3nt: TGTGCCAGCAGTTACGTGGGACAGTATCAGCCCCAGCATTTT
abundance: few; d_gene: TRBD2; j_gene: TRBJ2-7; v_gene: TRBV3-1; CDR3aa: CASSFRGLAGAYEQYF; CDR3nt: TGTGCCAGCAGCTTCCGGGGGCTAGCGGGCGCCTACGAGCAGTACTTC
abundance: many; d_gene: NA; j_gene: TRBJ2-5; v_gene: TRBV24-1; CDR3aa: CATSDFVAGYQETQYF; CDR3nt: TGTGCCACCAGTGATTTCGTGGCAGGGTACCAAGAGACCCAGTACTTC
abundance: NA; d_gene: NA; j_gene: TRBJ1-3; v_gene: TRBV6-1; CDR3aa: CASSDGGYSGNTIYF; CDR3nt: TGTGCCAGCAGCGACGGCGGCTACTCTGGAAACACCATATATTTT
abundance: many; d_gene: NA; j_gene: TRBJ2-3; v_gene: TRBV6-2/TRBV6-3; CDR3aa: CASSYSRSIIDTQYF; CDR3nt: TGTGCCAGCAGTTACTCGAGGTCCATCATAGATACGCAGTATTTT
abundance: few; d_gene: TRBD1; j_gene: TRBJ1-5; v_gene: TRBV7-8; CDR3aa: CASSLGGFRGQPQHF; CDR3nt: TGTGCCAGCAGCTTAGGGGGGTTCAGGGGGCAGCCCCAGCATTTT
abundance: many; d_gene: NA; j_gene: TRBJ2-7; v_gene: TRBV6-1; CDR3aa: CASSETGTFVMQYF; CDR3nt: TGTGCCAGCAGTGAGACCGGGACATTCGTGATGCAGTACTTC
abundance: many; d_gene: NA; j_gene: TRBJ2-3; v_gene: TRBV6-1; CDR3aa: CASSGLLPGADTQYF; CDR3nt: TGTGCCAGCAGTGGACTCCTTCCAGGCGCAGATACGCAGTATTTT
abundance: many; d_gene: TRBD1; j_gene: TRBJ2-7; v_gene: TRBV27; CDR3aa: CASSSGTGNPYEQYF; CDR3nt: TGTGCCAGCAGTTCCGGGACAGGGAACCCCTACGAGCAGTACTTC
abundance: many; d_gene: TRBD1; j_gene: TRBJ1-2; v_gene: TRBV20-1; CDR3aa: CSATAGQLNYGYTF; CDR3nt: TGCAGTGCCACAGCGGGACAGCTTAACTATGGCTACACCTTC
abundance: NA; d_gene: NA; j_gene: TRBJ2-6; v_gene: TRBV24-1; CDR3aa: CATLESGANVLTF; CDR3nt: TGTGCCACCCTTGAATCTGGGGCCAACGTCCTGACTTTC
abundance: many; d_gene: TRBD1; j_gene: TRBJ1-4; v_gene: TRBV6-1; CDR3aa: CASSAGTGGEKLFF; CDR3nt: TGTGCCAGCAGTGCCGGGACAGGGGGTGAAAAACTGTTTTTT
abundance: many; d_gene: TRBD1; j_gene: TRBJ1-5; v_gene: TRBV12-3/TRBV12-4; CDR3aa: CASTRDSRQPQHF; CDR3nt: TGTGCCAGCACCCGGGACAGCAGGCAGCCCCAGCATTTT
abundance: many; d_gene: TRBD1; j_gene: TRBJ2-3; v_gene: TRBV7-8; CDR3aa: CASTRGTDSTDTQYF; CDR3nt: TGTGCCAGCACCCGTGGGACAGACAGCACAGATACGCAGTATTTT
abundance: few; d_gene: TRBD1; j_gene: TRBJ1-1; v_gene: TRBV28; CDR3aa: CASRTGQLNTEAFF; CDR3nt: TGTGCCAGCAGGACGGGACAGCTGAACACTGAAGCTTTCTTT
abundance: many; d_gene: TRBD1; j_gene: TRBJ2-5; v_gene: TRBV5-1; CDR3aa: CASRTGAIQETQYF; CDR3nt: TGCGCCAGCCGGACAGGGGCCATCCAAGAGACCCAGTACTTC
abundance: NA; d_gene: TRBD1; j_gene: TRBJ2-7; v_gene: TRBV10-2; CDR3aa: CAATSAWGTGDSYEQYF; CDR3nt: TGCGCCGCGACGTCCGCGTGGGGGACAGGGGACTCCTACGAGCAGTACTTC
abundance: few; d_gene: NA; j_gene: TRBJ1-2; v_gene: TRBV24-1; CDR3aa: CATSGGLGYTF; CDR3nt: TGTGCCACCAGCGGAGGCCTCGGCTACACCTTC
abundance: NA; d_gene: TRBD1; j_gene: TRBJ1-1; v_gene: TRBV2; CDR3aa: CASNHRGSTEAFF; CDR3nt: TGTGCCAGCAATCACAGGGGGTCCACTGAAGCTTTCTTT
abundance: once; d_gene: NA; j_gene: TRBJ2-3; v_gene: TRBV20-1; CDR3aa: CSAPLDGSTDTQYF; CDR3nt: TGCAGTGCTCCCCTGGACGGTAGCACAGATACGCAGTATTTT
abundance: many; d_gene: TRBD1; j_gene: TRBJ1-1; v_gene: TRBV10-2; CDR3aa: CASRIQGALTEAFF; CDR3nt: TGCGCCAGCAGGATACAGGGGGCCCTGACTGAAGCTTTCTTT
abundance: NA; d_gene: NA; j_gene: TRBJ1-1; v_gene: TRBV5-4; CDR3aa: CASRPKRTAENTEAFF; CDR3nt: TGTGCCAGCAGACCAAAACGGACGGCAGAGAACACTGAAGCTTTCTTT
abundance: many; d_gene: NA; j_gene: TRBJ2-2; v_gene: TRBV18; CDR3aa: CASSPGPNTGELFF; CDR3nt: TGTGCCAGCTCACCGGGCCCGAACACCGGGGAGCTGTTTTTT
abundance: NA; d_gene: NA; j_gene: TRBJ1-4; v_gene: TRBV4-1; CDR3aa: CASSPQGPEKLFF; CDR3nt: TGCGCCAGCAGCCCGCAGGGCCCCGAAAAACTGTTTTTT
abundance: NA; d_gene: NA; j_gene: TRBJ1-2; v_gene: TRBV5-1; CDR3aa: CASSFRQGGYTF; CDR3nt: TGCGCCAGCAGCTTTCGGCAGGGGGGCTACACCTTC
abundance: many; d_gene: NA; j_gene: TRBJ2-1; v_gene: TRBV20-1; CDR3aa: CSAREGAGSSYEQFF; CDR3nt: TGCAGTGCTAGAGAGGGGGCAGGGAGTAGCTATGAGCAGTTCTTC
abundance: few; d_gene: TRBD2; j_gene: TRBJ2-1; v_gene: TRBV6-2/TRBV6-3; CDR3aa: CASSTAGRAGNEQFF; CDR3nt: TGTGCCAGCAGTACCGCCGGGAGAGCGGGGAATGAGCAGTTCTTC
abundance: NA; d_gene: NA; j_gene: TRBJ1-4; v_gene: TRBV12-3/TRBV12-4; CDR3aa: CASSSYFREDIWANEKLFF; CDR3nt: TGTGCCAGCAGTTCGTACTTCAGGGAAGATATCTGGGCTAATGAAAAACTGTTTTTT
abundance: few; d_gene: TRBD2; j_gene: TRBJ2-3; v_gene: TRBV10-3; CDR3aa: CAISDRSSGRDTQYF; CDR3nt: TGTGCCATCAGTGATCGTTCTAGCGGGAGGGATACGCAGTATTTT
abundance: NA; d_gene: NA; j_gene: TRBJ2-7; v_gene: TRBV4-3; CDR3aa: CASSQGVVAAYEQYF; CDR3nt: TGCGCCAGCAGCCAAGGAGTAGTTGCGGCCTACGAGCAGTACTTC
abundance: many; d_gene: TRBD2; j_gene: TRBJ2-1; v_gene: TRBV11-3; CDR3aa: CASSSVRLTSGRANEQFF; CDR3nt: TGTGCCAGCAGCTCCGTTCGGTTGACTAGCGGGAGGGCCAATGAGCAGTTCTTC
abundance: NA; d_gene: NA; j_gene: TRBJ1-2; v_gene: TRBV24-1; CDR3aa: CATSVQPGVGLYYGYTF; CDR3nt: TGTGCCACCAGTGTCCAACCAGGGGTTGGACTTTACTATGGCTACACCTTC
abundance: few; d_gene: NA; j_gene: TRBJ1-2; v_gene: TRBV11-3; CDR3aa: CASSLDIMMGGRQAGYTF; CDR3nt: TGTGCCAGCAGCTTAGATATCATGATGGGGGGGCGCCAGGCTGGCTACACCTTC
abundance: NA; d_gene: NA; j_gene: TRBJ2-5; v_gene: TRBV15; CDR3aa: CATSREEETQYF; CDR3nt: TGTGCCACCAGCAGGGAAGAAGAGACCCAGTACTTC
abundance: few; d_gene: NA; j_gene: TRBJ2-1; v_gene: TRBV20-1; CDR3aa: CSARAPFLLADDPEQFF; CDR3nt: TGCAGTGCTAGAGCCCCCTTTTTACTAGCAGATGATCCTGAGCAGTTCTTC
abundance: many; d_gene: NA; j_gene: TRBJ2-1; v_gene: TRBV11-3; CDR3aa: CASSLAGAGSYNEQFF; CDR3nt: TGTGCCAGCAGCTTAGCCGGAGCTGGCTCCTACAATGAGCAGTTCTTC
abundance: many; d_gene: NA; j_gene: TRBJ1-1; v_gene: TRBV5-1; CDR3aa: CASSLVRVGSTEAFF; CDR3nt: TGCGCCAGCAGCTTGGTGAGGGTGGGCTCCACTGAAGCTTTCTTT
abundance: many; d_gene: TRBD2; j_gene: TRBJ2-4; v_gene: TRBV27; CDR3aa: CASSFRTSGEKNIQYF; CDR3nt: TGTGCCAGCAGTTTTCGGACTAGCGGGGAAAAAAACATTCAGTACTTC
abundance: many; d_gene: NA; j_gene: TRBJ2-3; v_gene: TRBV29-1; CDR3aa: CSVVPGTDTQYF; CDR3nt: TGCAGCGTTGTGCCGGGAACAGATACGCAGTATTTT
abundance: many; d_gene: NA; j_gene: TRBJ1-5; v_gene: TRBV12-3/TRBV12-4; CDR3aa: CASSLGRGNQPQHF; CDR3nt: TGTGCCAGCAGTTTGGGCCGTGGCAATCAGCCCCAGCATTTT
abundance: NA; d_gene: NA; j_gene: TRBJ1-2; v_gene: TRBV25-1; CDR3aa: CASSNLGGVSGYTF; CDR3nt: TGTGCCAGCAGTAACCTGGGGGGGGTCTCTGGCTACACCTTC
abundance: NA; d_gene: TRBD1; j_gene: TRBJ1-5; v_gene: TRBV6-2/TRBV6-3; CDR3aa: CASGPQGDGRQPQHF; CDR3nt: TGTGCCAGCGGTCCTCAGGGGGATGGAAGGCAGCCCCAGCATTTT
abundance: many; d_gene: NA; j_gene: TRBJ1-2; v_gene: TRBV12-3/TRBV12-4; CDR3aa: CASSFSPGTYGYTF; CDR3nt: TGTGCCAGCAGTTTTAGTCCAGGGACCTATGGCTACACCTTC
abundance: many; d_gene: NA; j_gene: TRBJ2-2; v_gene: TRBV10-3; CDR3aa: CAISEARIDLRRGTGELFF; CDR3nt: TGTGCCATCAGTGAGGCCCGGATCGACCTCCGAAGGGGCACCGGGGAGCTGTTTTTT
abundance: NA; d_gene: TRBD1; j_gene: TRBJ1-2; v_gene: TRBV20-1; CDR3aa: CSARAWDRGPNYGYTF; CDR3nt: TGCAGTGCTAGAGCCTGGGACAGGGGTCCCAACTATGGCTACACCTTC
abundance: NA; d_gene: NA; j_gene: TRBJ1-2; v_gene: TRBV7-9; CDR3aa: CASTSPGLYGYTF; CDR3nt: TGTGCCAGCACGTCCCCAGGTTTATATGGCTACACCTTC
abundance: NA; d_gene: NA; j_gene: TRBJ1-1; v_gene: TRBV12-3/TRBV12-4; CDR3aa: CASSLRLADTAAFF; CDR3nt: TGTGCCAGCAGTTTAAGGCTGGCGGACACTGCAGCTTTCTTT
abundance: many; d_gene: NA; j_gene: TRBJ1-1; v_gene: TRBV20-1; CDR3aa: CSATARTGLLNTEAFF; CDR3nt: TGCAGTGCAACGGCAAGGACGGGACTTTTGAACACTGAAGCTTTCTTT
abundance: many; d_gene: TRBD1; j_gene: TRBJ2-7; v_gene: TRBV28; CDR3aa: CASFRDRTTEISYEQYF; CDR3nt: TGTGCCAGCTTCCGGGACAGAACCACCGAAATCTCCTACGAGCAGTACTTC
abundance: many; d_gene: TRBD2; j_gene: TRBJ2-5; v_gene: TRBV4-1; CDR3aa: CASSSGTSGGETQYF; CDR3nt: TGCGCCAGCAGCTCAGGGACTAGCGGGGGCGAGACCCAGTACTTC
abundance: many; d_gene: NA; j_gene: TRBJ1-6; v_gene: TRBV2; CDR3aa: CASREGQRLSALHF; CDR3nt: TGTGCCAGCAGAGAGGGGCAGAGGCTCTCGGCCCTCCACTTT
abundance: NA; d_gene: NA; j_gene: TRBJ2-1; v_gene: TRBV30; CDR3aa: CAWNTGYNEQFF; CDR3nt: TGTGCCTGGAACACAGGGTACAATGAGCAGTTCTTC
abundance: few; d_gene: TRBD1; j_gene: TRBJ1-2; v_gene: TRBV11-2; CDR3aa: CASSWTGGYTF; CDR3nt: TGTGCCAGCAGCTGGACAGGGGGCTACACCTTC
abundance: few; d_gene: NA; j_gene: TRBJ2-1; v_gene: TRBV9; CDR3aa: CASSVGQGRGNEQFF; CDR3nt: TGTGCCAGCAGCGTAGGGCAGGGTAGGGGCAATGAGCAGTTCTTC
abundance: many; d_gene: NA; j_gene: TRBJ2-5; v_gene: TRBV12-3/TRBV12-4; CDR3aa: CASTPGPLETQYF; CDR3nt: TGTGCCAGCACCCCGGGCCCGTTGGAGACCCAGTACTTC